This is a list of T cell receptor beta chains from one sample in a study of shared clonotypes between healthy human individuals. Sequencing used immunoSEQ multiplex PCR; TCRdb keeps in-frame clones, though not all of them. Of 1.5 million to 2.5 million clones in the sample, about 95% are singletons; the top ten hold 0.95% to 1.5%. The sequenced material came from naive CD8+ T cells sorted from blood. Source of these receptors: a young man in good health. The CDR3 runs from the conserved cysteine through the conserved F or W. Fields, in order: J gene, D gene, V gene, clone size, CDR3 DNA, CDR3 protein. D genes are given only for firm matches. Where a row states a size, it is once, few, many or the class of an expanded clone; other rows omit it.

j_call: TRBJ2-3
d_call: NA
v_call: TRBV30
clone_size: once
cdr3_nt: TGTGCCTGGAGTGGTAGCACAGATACGCAGTATTTT
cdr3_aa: CAWSGSTDTQYF

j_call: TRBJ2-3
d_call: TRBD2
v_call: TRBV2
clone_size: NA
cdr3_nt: TGTGCCAGCAGTCATTCTCCGACTAGCGGGAACACAGATACGCAGTATTTT
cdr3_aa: CASSHSPTSGNTDTQYF

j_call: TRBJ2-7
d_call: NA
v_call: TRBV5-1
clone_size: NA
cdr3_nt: TGCGCCAGCAGCTTGAGTAGTCGCGGGTACGAGCAGTACTTC
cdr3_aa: CASSLSSRGYEQYF

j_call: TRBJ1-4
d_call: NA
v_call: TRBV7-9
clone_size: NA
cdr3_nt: TGTGCCAGCAGCTACATGAATGAAAAACTGTTTTTT
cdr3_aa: CASSYMNEKLFF

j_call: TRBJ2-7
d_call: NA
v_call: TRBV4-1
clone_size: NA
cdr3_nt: TGCGCCAGCAGCCAAGACTACGGGGCCTCCTACGAGCAGTACTTC
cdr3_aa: CASSQDYGASYEQYF

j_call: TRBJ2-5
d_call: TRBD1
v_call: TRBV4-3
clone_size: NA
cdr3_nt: TGCGCCAGCAGCCAAGACGCAGGGGGAGAGACCCAGTACTTC
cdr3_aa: CASSQDAGGETQYF

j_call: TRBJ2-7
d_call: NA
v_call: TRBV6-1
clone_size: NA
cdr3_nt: TGTGCCAGCAGGGCCGGGACACCCTACGAGCAGTACTTC
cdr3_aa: CASRAGTPYEQYF

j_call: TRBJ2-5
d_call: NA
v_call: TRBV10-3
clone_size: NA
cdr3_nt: TGTGCCATCAGTGAGTCACGGGTTCAAGAGACCCAGTACTTC
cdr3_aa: CAISESRVQETQYF

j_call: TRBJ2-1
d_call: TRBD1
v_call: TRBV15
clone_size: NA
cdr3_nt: TGTGCCACCAGCAGAGATGTCCAGGGGGTCTACAATGAGCAGTTCTTC
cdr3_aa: CATSRDVQGVYNEQFF

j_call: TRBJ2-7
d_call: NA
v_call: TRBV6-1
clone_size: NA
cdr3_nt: TGTGCCAGCAGTCGTTTGATTCTTGACTACGAGCAGTACTTC
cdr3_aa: CASSRLILDYEQYF

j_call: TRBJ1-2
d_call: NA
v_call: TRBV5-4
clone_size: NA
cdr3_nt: TGTGCCAGCAGCTTGCTGGGGCCTAACTATGGCTACACCTTC
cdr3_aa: CASSLLGPNYGYTF

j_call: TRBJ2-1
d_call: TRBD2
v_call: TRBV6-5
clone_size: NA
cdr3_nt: TGTGCCAGCAGTGGGACTAGCTATAATGAGCAGTTCTTC
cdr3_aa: CASSGTSYNEQFF

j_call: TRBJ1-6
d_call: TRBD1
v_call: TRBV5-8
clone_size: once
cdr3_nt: TGTGCCAGCAGCTTGGCCCAGGGGGCTTCACCCCTCCACTTT
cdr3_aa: CASSLAQGASPLHF

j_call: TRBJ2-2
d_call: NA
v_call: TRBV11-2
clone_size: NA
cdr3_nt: TGTGCCAGCAGCATAGGTGTCCTCGACACCGGGGAGCTGTTTTTT
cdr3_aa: CASSIGVLDTGELFF

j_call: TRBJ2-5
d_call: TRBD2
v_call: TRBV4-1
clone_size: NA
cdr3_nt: TGCGCCAGCAGCCAGGAACCGGGACTAGCGGGAGCAGGGGAGACCCAGTACTTC
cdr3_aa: CASSQEPGLAGAGETQYF

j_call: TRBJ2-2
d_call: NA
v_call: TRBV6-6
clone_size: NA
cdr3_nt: TGTGCCAGCAGCCGGGACCCCTCGGTTAGCACCGGGGAGCTGTTTTTT
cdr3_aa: CASSRDPSVSTGELFF

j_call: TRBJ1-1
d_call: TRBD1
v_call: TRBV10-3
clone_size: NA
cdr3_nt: TGTGCCATCAGTGTTGATTCAGGGGGCGGGAACACTGAAGCTTTCTTT
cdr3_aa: CAISVDSGGGNTEAFF

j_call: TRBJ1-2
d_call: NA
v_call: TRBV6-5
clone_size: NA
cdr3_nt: TGTGCCAGCAGTTACTCTAACGGTCGCGATGGCTACACCTTC
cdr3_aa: CASSYSNGRDGYTF

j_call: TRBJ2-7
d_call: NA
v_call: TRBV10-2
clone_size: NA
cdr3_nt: TGCGCCACCTCCGAGGCCTACGAGCAGTACTTC
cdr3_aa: CATSEAYEQYF

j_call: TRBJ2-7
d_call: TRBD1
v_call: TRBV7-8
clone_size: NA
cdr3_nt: TGTGCCAGCACCCAGGGGGCCGCCTACGAGCAGTACTTC
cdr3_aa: CASTQGAAYEQYF

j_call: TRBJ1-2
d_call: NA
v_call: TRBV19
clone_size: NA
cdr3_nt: TGTGCCAGTAGCCCGGACAGCGACGACTATGGCTACACCTTC
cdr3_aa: CASSPDSDDYGYTF

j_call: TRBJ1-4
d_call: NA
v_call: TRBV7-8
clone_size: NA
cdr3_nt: TGTGCCAGCAGTCCATTTCAGTGGGGGGCTAATGAAAAACTGTTTTTT
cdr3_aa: CASSPFQWGANEKLFF

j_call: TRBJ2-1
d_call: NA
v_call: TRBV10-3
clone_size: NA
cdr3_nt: TGTGCCATCAGTGGTAAAGGACAGTACAATGAGCAGTTCTTC
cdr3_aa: CAISGKGQYNEQFF

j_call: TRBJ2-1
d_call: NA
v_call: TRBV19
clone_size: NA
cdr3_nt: TGTGCCAGTAGTATAGCGAACAATGAGCAGTTCTTC
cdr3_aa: CASSIANNEQFF

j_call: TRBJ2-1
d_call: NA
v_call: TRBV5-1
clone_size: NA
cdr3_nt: TGCGCCAGCAGCTTTGGGCAGCCCGCACACAATGAGCAGTTCTTC
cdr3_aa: CASSFGQPAHNEQFF

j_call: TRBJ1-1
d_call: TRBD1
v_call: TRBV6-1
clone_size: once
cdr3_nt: TGTGCCAGCAGTGCCCCCCAGGGACAGGGAGGTTTAAGAACTGAAGCTTTCTTT
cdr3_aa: CASSAPQGQGGLRTEAFF

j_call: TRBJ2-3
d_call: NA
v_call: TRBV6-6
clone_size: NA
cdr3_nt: TGTGCCAGCAGTTACAAGGGGGACACAGATACGCAGTATTTT
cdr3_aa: CASSYKGDTDTQYF

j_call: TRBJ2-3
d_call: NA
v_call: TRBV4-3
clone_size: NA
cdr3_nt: TGCGCCAGCAGCCAAGCCTCGGGTAGCGTCACAGATACGCAGTATTTT
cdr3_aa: CASSQASGSVTDTQYF

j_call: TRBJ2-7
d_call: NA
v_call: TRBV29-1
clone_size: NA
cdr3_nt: TGCAGCGTTGTATCGGACGTGTCCTCCTACGAGCAGTACTTC
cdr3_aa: CSVVSDVSSYEQYF

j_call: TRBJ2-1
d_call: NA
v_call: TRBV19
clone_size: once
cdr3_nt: TGTGCCATTTCCGGCGGACGAAACAATGAGCAGTTCTTC
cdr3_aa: CAISGGRNNEQFF

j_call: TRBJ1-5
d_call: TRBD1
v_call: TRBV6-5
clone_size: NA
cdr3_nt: TGTGCCAGCAGACCATCAGGGGGTTCCAATCAGCCCCAGCATTTT
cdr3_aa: CASRPSGGSNQPQHF

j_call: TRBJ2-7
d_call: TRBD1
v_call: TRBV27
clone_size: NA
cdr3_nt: TGTGCCAGCGGAAACAGGGGTATTTCCTACGAGCAGTACTTC
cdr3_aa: CASGNRGISYEQYF

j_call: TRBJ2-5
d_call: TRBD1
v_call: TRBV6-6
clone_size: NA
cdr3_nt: TGTGCCAGCAGTAGAGGGGACAGGGCCTACCAAGAGACCCAGTACTTC
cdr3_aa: CASSRGDRAYQETQYF

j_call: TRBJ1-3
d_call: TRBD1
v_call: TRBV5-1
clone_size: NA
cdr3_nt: TGCGCCAGCAGCATTACGACAGGGGTCTCTGGAAACACCATATATTTT
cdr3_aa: CASSITTGVSGNTIYF

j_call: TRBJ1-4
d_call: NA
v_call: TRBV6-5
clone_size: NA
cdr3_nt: TGTGCCAGCAGTTACGGCAGGGCAACTAATGAAAAACTGTTTTTT
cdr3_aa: CASSYGRATNEKLFF

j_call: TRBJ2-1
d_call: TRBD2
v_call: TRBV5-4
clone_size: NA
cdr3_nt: TGTGCCAGCAGTTTTGGGGCGGGAGGGGGCAATGAGCAGTTCTTC
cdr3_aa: CASSFGAGGGNEQFF

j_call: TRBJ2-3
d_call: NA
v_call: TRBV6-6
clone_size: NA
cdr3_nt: TGTGCCAGCAGTGACACATTTGCCGATACGCAGTATTTT
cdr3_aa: CASSDTFADTQYF

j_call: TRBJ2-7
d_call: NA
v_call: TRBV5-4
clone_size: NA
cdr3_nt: TGTGCCAGCAGCTTGGAGTTGGGGGAGCAGTACTTC
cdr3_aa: CASSLELGEQYF

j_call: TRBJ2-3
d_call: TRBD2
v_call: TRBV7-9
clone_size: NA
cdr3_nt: TGTGCCAGCAGCTTAACCATCGGCGGGGGAAGCACAGATACGCAGTATTTT
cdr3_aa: CASSLTIGGGSTDTQYF

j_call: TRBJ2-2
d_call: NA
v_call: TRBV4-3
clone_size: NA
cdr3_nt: TGCGCCAGCAGCCAAGATGGTGAGGGGAAGGCCGGGGAGCTGTTTTTT
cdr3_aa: CASSQDGEGKAGELFF

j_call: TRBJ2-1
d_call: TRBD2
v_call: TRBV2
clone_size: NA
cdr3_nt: TGTGCCAGCAGTGTCCCATATAGCGGGAGGTCCTACAATGAGCAGTTCTTC
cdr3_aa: CASSVPYSGRSYNEQFF

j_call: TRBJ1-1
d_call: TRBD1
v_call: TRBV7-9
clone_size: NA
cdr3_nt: TGTGCCAGCACCCGGACAGGGGGGTTCACTGAAGCTTTCTTT
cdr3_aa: CASTRTGGFTEAFF

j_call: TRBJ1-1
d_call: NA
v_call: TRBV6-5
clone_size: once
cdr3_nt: TGTGCCAGCAGTTTAGGACCAGCTATGATAGCTTTCTTT
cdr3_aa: CASSLGPAMIAFF

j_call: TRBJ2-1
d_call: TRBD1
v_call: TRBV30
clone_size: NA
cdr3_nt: TGTGCCTGGAGGATATTGACAGGGAACTACAATGAGCAGTTCTTC
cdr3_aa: CAWRILTGNYNEQFF

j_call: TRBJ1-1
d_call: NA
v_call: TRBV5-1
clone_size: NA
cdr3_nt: TGCGCCAGCAGCTTGGAGGGACAGAACACTGAAGCTTTCTTT
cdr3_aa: CASSLEGQNTEAFF

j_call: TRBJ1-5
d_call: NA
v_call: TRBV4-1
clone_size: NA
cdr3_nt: TGCGCCAGCAGCCAAGGGGGGTCGGGGACTCAGCCCCAGCATTTT
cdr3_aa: CASSQGGSGTQPQHF

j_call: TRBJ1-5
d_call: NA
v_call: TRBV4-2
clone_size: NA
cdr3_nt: TGTGCCAGCAGCCAAGAAACGGACAGCGGAAATCAGCCCCAGCATTTT
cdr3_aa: CASSQETDSGNQPQHF

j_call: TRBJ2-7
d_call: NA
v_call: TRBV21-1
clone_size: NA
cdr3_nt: TGTGCCAGCAGCAAACCGTGGCGGTCCTACGAGCAGTACTTC
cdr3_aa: CASSKPWRSYEQYF

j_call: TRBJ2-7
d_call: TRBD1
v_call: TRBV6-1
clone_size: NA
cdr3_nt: TGTGCCAGCAGCGGACAGGACTTTGTCGGGAACGAGCAGTACTTC
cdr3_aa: CASSGQDFVGNEQYF

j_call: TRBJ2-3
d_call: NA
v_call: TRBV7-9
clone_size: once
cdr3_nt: TGTGCCAGCAGCTTAGTCACCGGGGAAGATACGCAGTATTTT
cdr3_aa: CASSLVTGEDTQYF

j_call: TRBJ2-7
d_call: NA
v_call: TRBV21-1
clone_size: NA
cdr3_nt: TGTGCCAGCAGCAAAGTCCCAGCGGCCTGGGGAGAGCAGTACTTC
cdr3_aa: CASSKVPAAWGEQYF

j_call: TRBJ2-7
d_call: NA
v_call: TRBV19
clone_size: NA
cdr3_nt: TGTGCCAGTAGTTTCTCGTATTGGGGCTCCTACGAGCAGTACTTC
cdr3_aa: CASSFSYWGSYEQYF

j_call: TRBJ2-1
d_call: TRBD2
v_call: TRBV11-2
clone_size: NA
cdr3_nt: TGTGCCAGCAGCTCACCGGGACTAGCGTACAGCTCCTACAATGAGCAGTTCTTC
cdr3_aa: CASSSPGLAYSSYNEQFF

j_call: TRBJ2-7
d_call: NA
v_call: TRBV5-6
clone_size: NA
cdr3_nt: TGTGCCAGCAGCTTGTCCGGCGAGCAGTACTTC
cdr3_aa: CASSLSGEQYF

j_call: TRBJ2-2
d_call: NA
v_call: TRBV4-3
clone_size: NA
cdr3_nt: TGCGCCAGCAGAATTTTTTCGGGCACCGGGGAGCTGTTTTTT
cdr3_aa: CASRIFSGTGELFF